This T cell receptor (beta chain) was sequenced in a study of T cell repertoires in cytomegalovirus infection. Study at large: An indication of both CMV infection and matching HLA type came from public TCR beta signatures.

TCRdb re-called the reads with MiXCR, one entry per CDR3 protein. The data show about 140,000 distinct CDR3 sequences, about 6% seen once. Trimming removed 4 bases at V and 4 bases at J, with 11 bases between. The CDR3 totals 14 residues. Per the germline V gene, CDR1 is SGHVS and CDR2 is FQNEAQ. The study, taken as a whole, reports: Identification of carriers of CMV plus the relevant HLA was performed using cumulative public TCR beta family frequency. The study found HLA-C-restricted CMV-specific TCR beta clonotypes dominating the ex vivo response.

Remarks on this clonotype: Its specificity is unknown.

Sample: PBMCs. This TCR was recovered from a human donor in good health (CMV status not recorded). Some clones in this sample may be carry-over from other donors' samples. The gene calls are TRBV7-8 and TRBJ1-3; possibly TRBD1 for D (6 bases). DNA of the CDR3: TGTGCCAGCAGCTCGAGGGGGACAGGAAACACCATATATTTT. Its translation: CASSSRGTGNTIYF.